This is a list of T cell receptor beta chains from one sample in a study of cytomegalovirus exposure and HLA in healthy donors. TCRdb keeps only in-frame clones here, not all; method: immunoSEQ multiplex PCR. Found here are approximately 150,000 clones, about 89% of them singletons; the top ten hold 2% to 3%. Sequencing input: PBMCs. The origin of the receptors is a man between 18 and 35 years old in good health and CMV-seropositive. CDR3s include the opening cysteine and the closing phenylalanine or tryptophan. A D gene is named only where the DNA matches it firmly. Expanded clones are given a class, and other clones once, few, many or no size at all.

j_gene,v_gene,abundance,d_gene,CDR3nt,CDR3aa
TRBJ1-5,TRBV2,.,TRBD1,TGTGCCAGCAGTGTGGGACAGGGTGTCCAGCCCCAGCATTTT,CASSVGQGVQPQHF
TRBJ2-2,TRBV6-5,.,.,TGTGCCAGCTCAGTGGCAGGGTGGACCGGGGAGCTGTTTTTT,CASSVAGWTGELFF
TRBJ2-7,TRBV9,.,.,TGTGCCAGCAGCGCCGAGACAGGCCCTACCTACGAGCAGTACTTC,CASSAETGPTYEQYF
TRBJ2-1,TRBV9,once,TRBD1,TGTGCCAGCAGCGCCCGGGACAGGTATATCGATGAGCAGTTCTTC,CASSARDRYIDEQFF
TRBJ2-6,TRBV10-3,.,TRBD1,TGTGCCATCAGTGAGGGGACAGGGGGCGCTGGGGCCAACGTCCTGACTTTC,CAISEGTGGAGANVLTF
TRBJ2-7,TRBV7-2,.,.,TGTGCCAGCAGCTTAGACGGGAACGCCTACGAGCAGTACTTC,CASSLDGNAYEQYF
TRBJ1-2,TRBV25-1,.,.,TGTGCCAGCAGTGCAGGTTACACGGATGGCTACACCTTC,CASSAGYTDGYTF
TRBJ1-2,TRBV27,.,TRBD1,TGTGCCAGCGCCTCGGGACAGGGAGGCAATGGCTACACCTTC,CASASGQGGNGYTF
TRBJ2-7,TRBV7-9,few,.,TGTGCCAGCAGCTTAGGGGCAGGGATCGGCTACGAGCAGTACTTC,CASSLGAGIGYEQYF
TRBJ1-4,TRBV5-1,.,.,TGCGCCAGCAGCTTGGAAGGTTGGGGCGCTCTCGAAAAACTGTTTTTT,CASSLEGWGALEKLFF
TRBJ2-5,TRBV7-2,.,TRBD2,TGTGCCAGCAGCCTTACTAGCGGCGCCCACGAGTACTTC,CASSLTSGAHEYF
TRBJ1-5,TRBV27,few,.,TGTGCCAGCAGTTTATTGGCCAGGGGAGGGAATCAGCCCCAGCATTTT,CASSLLARGGNQPQHF
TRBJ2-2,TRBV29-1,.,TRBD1,TGCAGCATTGGGACAGGGGGAACCGGGGAGCTGTTTTTT,CSIGTGGTGELFF
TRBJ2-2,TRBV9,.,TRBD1,TGTGCCAGCAGCATCCCGATCACAGGGGGGCTAACCGGGGAGCTGTTTTTT,CASSIPITGGLTGELFF
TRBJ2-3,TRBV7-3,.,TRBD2,TGTGCCAGCAGCTTAAGGGGACTAGGCCTCTTTGAGACGCAGTATTTT,CASSLRGLGLFETQYF
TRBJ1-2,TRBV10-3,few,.,TGTGCCATCAGTGAGTATGAGAACCTGGCTAACTATGGCTACACCTTC,CAISEYENLANYGYTF
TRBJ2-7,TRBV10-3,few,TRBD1,TGTGCCATCAGTCAACCTACAGGGGTCGAGCAGTACTTC,CAISQPTGVEQYF
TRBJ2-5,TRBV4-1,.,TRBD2,TGCGCCAGCAGCCAAGATGGGGGGGTCCAGTACTTC,CASSQDGGVQYF
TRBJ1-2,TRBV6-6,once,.,TGTGCCAGCAGTTCCCGAGGGCAAGGATACGGCTACACCTTC,CASSSRGQGYGYTF
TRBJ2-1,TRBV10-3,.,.,TGTGCCATCAGTGACCCCGGGATCCTCCCATACAATGAGCAGTTCTTC,CAISDPGILPYNEQFF
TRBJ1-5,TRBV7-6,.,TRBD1,TGTGCCAGCAGCTCATCTACCGGGACAGGTACGAGCAATCAGCCCCAGCATTTT,CASSSSTGTGTSNQPQHF
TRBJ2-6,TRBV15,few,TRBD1,TGTGCCACCAGCCCACGGGACAGCTCTGGGGCCAACGTCCTGACTTTC,CATSPRDSSGANVLTF
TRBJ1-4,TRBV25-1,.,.,TGTGCCAGCAACTCCCTCTCAGGGATCGGTGAAAAACTGTTTTTT,CASNSLSGIGEKLFF
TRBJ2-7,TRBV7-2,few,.,TGTGCCAGCACCTTGAACGGCGAGCAGTACTTC,CASTLNGEQYF
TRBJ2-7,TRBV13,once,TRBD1,TGTGCCAGCAGCTTAGGCGGACAGGCTAGCTCCTACGAGCAGTACTTC,CASSLGGQASSYEQYF
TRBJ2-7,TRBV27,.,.,TGTGCCAGCAGTTCCCCTACTAGTCTTGTTGACGAGCAGTACTTC,CASSSPTSLVDEQYF
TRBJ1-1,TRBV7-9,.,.,TGTGCCAGCAGCTTAGGGCCTAGTGGGAACACTGAAGCTTTCTTT,CASSLGPSGNTEAFF
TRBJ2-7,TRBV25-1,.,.,TGTGTCAGCTCCTACCTTCCTTCCGAGCAGTACTTC,CVSSYLPSEQYF